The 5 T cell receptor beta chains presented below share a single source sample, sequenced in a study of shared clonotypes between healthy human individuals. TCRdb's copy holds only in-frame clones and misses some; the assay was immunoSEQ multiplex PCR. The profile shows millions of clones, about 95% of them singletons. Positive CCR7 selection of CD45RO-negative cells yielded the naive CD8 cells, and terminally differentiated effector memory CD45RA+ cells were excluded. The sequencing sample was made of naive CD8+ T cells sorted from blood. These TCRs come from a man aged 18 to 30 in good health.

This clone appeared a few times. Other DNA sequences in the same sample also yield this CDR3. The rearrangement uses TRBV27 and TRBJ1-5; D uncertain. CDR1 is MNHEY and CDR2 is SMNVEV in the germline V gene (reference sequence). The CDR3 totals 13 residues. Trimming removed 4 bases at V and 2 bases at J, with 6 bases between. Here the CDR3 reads CASSSTGNQPQHF. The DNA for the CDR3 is TGTGCCAGCAGTTCAACAGGCAATCAGCCCCAGCATTTT.

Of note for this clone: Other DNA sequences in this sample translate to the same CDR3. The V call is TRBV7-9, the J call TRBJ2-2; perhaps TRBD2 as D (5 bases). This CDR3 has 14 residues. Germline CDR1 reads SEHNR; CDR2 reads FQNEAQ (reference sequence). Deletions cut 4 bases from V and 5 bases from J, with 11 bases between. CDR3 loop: CASSWTGGTGELFF. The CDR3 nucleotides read TGTGCCAGCAGCTGGACCGGAGGAACCGGGGAGCTGTTTTTT. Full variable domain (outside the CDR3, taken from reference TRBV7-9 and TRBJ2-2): DTGVSQNPRHKITKRGQNVTFRCDPISEHNRLYWYRQTLGQGPEFLTYFQNEAQLEKSRLLSDRFSAERPKGSFSTLEIQRTEQGDSAMYLCASSWTGGTGELFFGEGSRLTVL.

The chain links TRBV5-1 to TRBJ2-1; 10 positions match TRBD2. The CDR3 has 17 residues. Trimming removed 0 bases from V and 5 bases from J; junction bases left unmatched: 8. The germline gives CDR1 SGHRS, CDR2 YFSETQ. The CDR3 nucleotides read TGCGCCAGCAGCTTGGGCCCCGGGACTAGCGAAGACAATGAGCAGTTCTTC. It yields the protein CASSLGPGTSEDNEQFF.

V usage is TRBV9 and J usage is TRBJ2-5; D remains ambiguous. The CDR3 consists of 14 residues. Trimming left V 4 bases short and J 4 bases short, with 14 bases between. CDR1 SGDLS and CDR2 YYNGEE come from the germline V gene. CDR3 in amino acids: CASSSHGAGETQYF. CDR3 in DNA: TGTGCCAGCAGCTCTCACGGTGCTGGAGAGACCCAGTACTTC.

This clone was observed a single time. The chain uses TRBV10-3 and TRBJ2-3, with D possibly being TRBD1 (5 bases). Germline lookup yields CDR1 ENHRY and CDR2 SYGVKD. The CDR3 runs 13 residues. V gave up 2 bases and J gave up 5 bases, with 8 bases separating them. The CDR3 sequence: CAISEHGQDTQYF. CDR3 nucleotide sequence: TGTGCCATCAGTGAGCACGGACAAGATACGCAGTATTTT.